This TCR beta chain was captured in a study of OX40 agonist ivuxolimab in advanced cancers. Study-wide results and caveats: What antigens the expanded peripheral T cells recognized was never established.

With respect to this clone: Its antigen is unidentified.

V shed 6 bases, J shed 4 bases, and the junction held 3 bases outside the gene matches. There are 12 residues in the CDR3. Germline lookup yields CDR1 SNHLY and CDR2 FYNNEI. The data were produced by immunoSEQ multiplex PCR, yet TCRdb's version contains in-frame clones alone and is incomplete. The repertoire holds tens of thousands of clones, over 80% seen once, with around 12% in the top ten. Source: CD4+ or CD8+ T cells sorted from blood, taken in a trial of the OX40 agonist ivuxolimab. The chain has TRBV2 and TRBJ2-7, with 7 bases identical to TRBD1. This sequence was found in an adult with an advanced solid tumor such as melanoma, head and neck, liver or kidney cancer. The CDR3 region has the DNA TGTGCCAGCAGCGCCAGGGGGTACGAGCAGTACTTC. Translated, it gives CASSARGYEQYF.